The TCR beta chain described here comes from a study of response to subunit inactivated influenza vaccine. In TCRdb, the RT-PCR reads were re-called with MiXCR into one record per CDR3 protein. The sample includes approximately 500,000 distinct CDR3 sequences, 20% to 25% of them seen just once. Germline-derived CDR1 and CDR2 are SGHRS and YFSETQ. CDR3 length equals 14 residues. With V trimmed by 4 bases and J by 6 bases, 5 bases remained unmatched. This clonotype turned up a few times. The same specimen was also included in a second study, on T cells expressing NK-cell markers. That report notes: UMI-tagged 5'RACE template switching yielded the TCR beta cDNA.

Sequences were derived from CD4+ T cells sorted from PBMCs, sampled about 12 days after vaccination. This clonotype originated in a man aged 45 to 65 who received an inactivated influenza vaccine. This chain joins TRBV5-1 and TRBJ2-4; 9 bases map to TRBD1. The CDR3 DNA reads as TGCGCCAGCAGCCAGGAGGGACAGGGAAACATTCAGTACTTC. This gives the protein CASSQEGQGNIQYF.